A single sample is the source of the 31 T cell receptor beta chains below, sequenced in a study of T cell repertoires and HLA-DP antigens. Here immunoSEQ multiplex PCR was the method, and the copy in TCRdb shows in-frame clones only, minus some. The sample has about 89,000 clones, roughly 86% seen once; the top ten hold about 1.5%. These receptors have no identified antigens. The source material was CD4+ T cells from PBMCs. The source is a man aged 50 to 59 in good health and CMV-seronegative.

This chain connects TRBV27 to TRBJ2-7; 7 positions agree with TRBD2. Germline lookup yields CDR1 MNHEY and CDR2 SMNVEV (reference sequence). V was clipped by 2 bases and J by 4 bases; unmatched bases: 8. CDR3 size: 15 residues. CDR3 in DNA: TGTGCCAGCAGTTTAAGTGGAGTAGCGGGTTACGAGCAGTACTTC. Translating gives CASSLSGVAGYEQYF.

This CDR3 is CASSREFEQYF. CDR3 DNA: TGCGCCAGCAGCCGGGAGTTCGAGCAGTACTTC. V usage is TRBV5-1 and J usage is TRBJ2-7; D might be TRBD2 (6 bases). The ends were cut back, 4 bases at V and 6 bases at J, with 8 bases in the middle. The CDR3 has 11 residues. CDR1 SGHRS and CDR2 YFSETQ come from the germline V gene.

The rearrangement uses TRBV5-1 and TRBJ2-3, with 10 bases fitting TRBD1. This CDR3 spans 16 amino acids. CDR1 and CDR2 from the germline V gene are SGHRS and YFSETQ. With 4 bases clipped from V and 1 base from J, the junction kept 6 bases outside the gene matches. The CDR3 region is CASSLSGTGGTDTQYF. The CDR3 coding sequence is TGCGCCAGCAGCCTCTCCGGGACAGGGGGCACAGATACGCAGTATTTT.

This chain links TRBV9 with TRBJ1-2; TRBD1 might be the D (5 bases). CDR3 length: 12 residues. The germline V gene has CDR1 SGDLS and CDR2 YYNGEE. The V end lost 7 bases, the J end lost 7 bases, and 14 bases lay between the germline ends. CDR3 bases: TGTGCCAGCGGAGAGGGGCCTGGTGGCTACACCTTC. Its protein is CASGEGPGGYTF.

The rearrangement links TRBV9 to TRBJ1-3; D gene uncertain. From germline, CDR1 is SGDLS and CDR2 YYNGEE. The CDR3 consists of 14 residues. V gave up 4 bases and J gave up 0 bases, with 8 bases separating them. Here the CDR3 reads CASSLHVSGNTIYF. CDR3 sequence (DNA): TGTGCCAGCAGCCTACATGTCTCTGGAAACACCATATATTTT.

The genes are TRBV6-5 and TRBJ1-5; possible D gene TRBD1, 5 bases. V was clipped by 6 bases and J by 7 bases, with 13 bases between them. This CDR3 region has 13 residues. Germline V gene sequence: CDR1 MNHEY, CDR2 SVGAGI. CDR3 loop: CASSPGGAQPQHF. DNA of the CDR3: TGTGCCAGCAGCCCCGGTGGGGCGCAGCCCCAGCATTTT.

The rearrangement links TRBV7-9 to TRBJ2-7; the D is unclear. The CDR3 has 14 amino acids. Germline V CDR1 and CDR2: SEHNR, FQNEAQ (reference sequence). V lost 1 base, J lost 2 bases, and 9 bases lay in between. CDR3 nucleotide sequence: TGTGCCAGCAGCTTAGAGGCACAGACCTACGAGCAGTACTTC. Translation: CASSLEAQTYEQYF.

The rearrangement joins TRBV5-1 to TRBJ1-2; 7 nucleotides line up with TRBD1. CDR3 length: 14 amino acids. With V trimmed by 4 bases and J by 5 bases, 8 bases remained unmatched. Per the germline V gene, CDR1 is SGHRS and CDR2 is YFSETQ. CDR3 nucleotide sequence: TGCGCCAGCAGCAAAGGGGGCGATGGTTATGGCTACACCTTC. It specifies CASSKGGDGYGYTF.

This clone was seen a few times. For the CDR3, the DNA is TGTGCCAGCTCACCACTAGCGACCTCCTACGAGCAGTACTTC. Translated, it gives CASSPLATSYEQYF. The rearrangement uses TRBV18 and TRBJ2-7; D is possibly TRBD2 (5 bases). V lost 1 base to trimming and J lost 0 bases, with 7 bases between them. Germline V gene sequence: CDR1 KGHSH, CDR2 LQKENI. The length of the CDR3 is 14 residues. Variable domain in full (rest from reference TRBV18 and TRBJ2-7): NAGVMQNPRHLVRRRGQEARLRCSPMKGHSHVYWYRQLPEEGLKFMVYLQKENIIDESGMPKERFSAEFPKEGPSILRIQQVVRGDSAAYFCASSPLATSYEQYFGPGTRLTVT.

J is TRBJ2-1 and V is TRBV4-2; D might be TRBD2 (6 bases). V lost 2 bases to trimming and J lost 10 bases, with 18 bases between them. Germline V gene sequence: CDR1 LGHNA, CDR2 YNFKEQ. The CDR3 has 15 amino acids. Here the CDR3 DNA reads TGTGCCAGCAGCCAACTCGGCTCGGGCCGGGGGGAGCAGTTCTTC. Translating it yields CASSQLGSGRGEQFF.

This clone was detected only once. V gene TRBV19 combines with J gene TRBJ1-4; 10 bases are a match to TRBD1. With 5 bases clipped from V and 7 bases from J, the junction kept 7 bases outside the gene matches. CDR1 and CDR2 (germline): LNHDA, SQIVND (reference sequence). This CDR3 spans 15 amino acids. CDR3 bases: TGTGCCAGTAGTTCCGACAGGGGGCGAAGTGAAAAACTGTTTTTT. It is translated as CASSSDRGRSEKLFF.

This chain joins TRBV6-5 and TRBJ1-6; tentatively, D is TRBD1 (6 bases). The V and J ends lost 3 bases and 11 bases respectively, with 11 bases between them. The CDR3 consists of 13 residues. In germline, CDR1 is MNHEY, CDR2 SVGAGI. The CDR3 spells CASSYDRITPLHF. DNA of the CDR3: TGTGCCAGCAGTTATGACAGGATAACACCCCTCCACTTT.

Many counts were recorded for this clone. V is TRBV6-5 and J is TRBJ1-5, with D possibly matching TRBD1 (6 bases). Germline CDR1 MNHEY, CDR2 SVGAGI. With 6 bases removed from V and 5 bases from J, the gap between germline ends came to 14 bases. The CDR3 length is 14 residues. CDR3 residues: CASRPQGIHQPQHF. In DNA form, the CDR3 reads TGTGCCAGCAGACCCCAGGGGATCCATCAGCCCCAGCATTTT.

The V gene is TRBV30, the J gene TRBJ2-1; 13 positions agree with TRBD2. This CDR3 is built from 15 residues. J lost 5 bases, V lost 2 bases, and 3 bases had no gene match. The V gene's germline CDR1 is GTSNPN and CDR2 SVGIG (reference sequence). The CDR3 reads CAWSPGLAGDNEQFF. CDR3 DNA: TGTGCCTGGAGTCCCGGACTAGCGGGAGACAATGAGCAGTTCTTC. Full variable domain (rest looked up from reference TRBV30 and TRBJ2-1): SQTIHQWPATLVQPVGSPLSLECTVEGTSNPNLYWYRQAAGRGLQLLFYSVGIGQISSEVPQNLSASRPQDRQFILSSKKLLLSDSGFYLCAWSPGLAGDNEQFFGPGTRLTVL.

The chain couples TRBV5-6 to TRBJ1-6; a weak D match, TRBD1 (5 bases). CDR1 SGHDT and CDR2 YYEEEE come from the germline V gene. The CDR3 totals 17 residues. V shed 5 bases and J shed 0 bases, with 15 bases lying between them. CDR3 sequence reads: CASSSGTSGSYNSPLHF. CDR3 nucleotide sequence: TGTGCCAGCAGTTCCGGGACCTCCGGCTCCTATAATTCACCCCTCCACTTT.

The chain has TRBV6-1 and TRBJ1-2; D is undetermined. This CDR3 has 14 amino acids. Germline V CDR1 and CDR2: MNHNS, SASEGT. Trimming shortened V by 0 bases and J by 3 bases, and 8 bases separated the two germline ends. CDR3 DNA: TGTGCCAGCAGTGAAGCGGCAGCCTACTATGGCTACACCTTC. Protein product: CASSEAAAYYGYTF.

The genes are TRBV28 and TRBJ2-7, with D tentatively TRBD2 (5 bases). Trimming removed 8 bases from V and 0 bases from J, with 20 bases in between. The length of the CDR3 is 16 residues. The germline gives CDR1 MDHEN, CDR2 SYDVKM. The CDR3 here is CASLPRGRRSSYEQYF. The CDR3 nucleotides read TGTGCCAGCTTACCTCGCGGGCGGAGGAGCTCCTACGAGCAGTACTTC. Combining the CDR3 with reference TRBV28 and TRBJ2-7 gives the whole variable domain DVKVTQSSRYLVKRTGEKVFLECVQDMDHENMFWYRQDPGLGLRLIYFSYDVKMKEKGDIPEGYSVSREKKERFSLILESASTNQTSMYLCASLPRGRRSSYEQYFGPGTRLTVT.

This clone was observed once. The V call is TRBV27, the J call TRBJ1-5; 8 positions agree with TRBD1. The CDR3 extends over 16 amino acids. Per germline, CDR1 MNHEY and CDR2 SMNVEV (reference sequence). Trimming took 2 bases from V and 0 from J; bases not matched to a gene: 3. CDR3 sequence reads: CASSLTGQGSNQPQHF. The CDR3 DNA is TGTGCCAGCAGTTTAACCGGACAGGGTAGCAATCAGCCCCAGCATTTT.

V is TRBV5-4 and J is TRBJ2-7; TRBD2 aligns across 7 bases. V lost 4 bases to trimming and J lost 0 bases; unmatched junction nucleotides: 7. The length of the CDR3 is 15 residues. Per the germline V gene, CDR1 is SGHNT and CDR2 is YYREEE (reference sequence). The CDR3 nucleotides read TGTGCCAGCAGCCCTCTGCCGGGGGGCTCCTACGAGCAGTACTTC. Protein: CASSPLPGGSYEQYF. Complete variable domain (other parts from reference TRBV5-4 and TRBJ2-7): ETGVTQSPTHLIKTRGQQVTLRCSSQSGHNTVSWYQQALGQGPQFIFQYYREEENGRGNFPPRFSGLQFPNYSSELNVNALELDDSALYLCASSPLPGGSYEQYFGPGTRLTVT.

The V gene is TRBV19, the J gene TRBJ2-3; a weak D match, TRBD1 (5 bases). Germline CDR1 reads LNHDA; CDR2 reads SQIVND (reference sequence). The CDR3 totals 13 residues. V was cut by 10 bases and J by 0 bases, with 11 bases left in between. The CDR3 coding sequence is TGTGCCACCCGGACATCTAGCACAGATACGCAGTATTTT. Translation: CATRTSSTDTQYF.

The V and J genes are TRBV4-3 and TRBJ2-1, with 7 nucleotides matching TRBD1. The CDR3 is made up of 17 amino acids. V lost 0 bases, J lost 4 bases, and 9 bases stayed unmatched. Germline V gene lookup returns CDR1 LGHNA and CDR2 YSLEER. CDR3 sequence reads: CASSQDHHRGLYNEQFF. In DNA form, the CDR3 reads TGCGCCAGCAGCCAAGATCATCACAGGGGTCTTTACAATGAGCAGTTCTTC.

The chain links TRBV19 to TRBJ2-1, with 8 bases that match TRBD1. CDR1 and CDR2 (germline): LNHDA, SQIVND (reference sequence). The ends lost 0 bases at V and 7 bases at J; junction bases unmatched: 8. The length of the CDR3 is 16 residues. The CDR3 DNA reads as TGTGCCAGTAGTATAGACGGGACAGGATCTCGTAATGAGCAGTTCTTC. This translates into CASSIDGTGSRNEQFF.

The rearrangement joins TRBV7-9 to TRBJ1-4; D gene uncertain. The CDR3 runs 16 residues. Between the trimmed V and J ends, which lost 4 bases and 4 bases, there was a span of 16 bases. Germline V gene lookup returns CDR1 SEHNR and CDR2 FQNEAQ (reference sequence). CDR3 sequence reads: CASSSTAGGNNEKLFF. DNA of the CDR3: TGTGCCAGCAGCTCCACCGCAGGAGGCAATAATGAAAAACTGTTTTTT.

The chain combines TRBV9 with TRBJ2-1; D possibly matches TRBD1 or TRBD2 (5 bases each). V lost 0 bases, J lost 3 bases, and 10 bases lay in between. This CDR3 is 15 amino acids long. The germline V gene encodes CDR1 SGDLS and CDR2 YYNGEE. The CDR3 reads CASSVDGDLYNEQFF. In DNA, the CDR3 is TGTGCCAGCAGCGTAGACGGGGACCTCTACAATGAGCAGTTCTTC. The full variable domain, completed using reference TRBV9 and TRBJ2-1, is DSGVTQTPKHLITATGQRVTLRCSPRSGDLSVYWYQQSLDQGLQFLIQYYNGEERAKGNILERFSAQQFPDLHSELNLSSLELGDSALYFCASSVDGDLYNEQFFGPGTRLTVL.

The chain recombines TRBV7-9 with TRBJ1-4; D is undetermined. The length of the CDR3 is 13 residues. The germline V gene encodes CDR1 SEHNR and CDR2 FQNEAQ (reference sequence). Trimming cost V 2 bases and J 8 bases, with 9 bases left between them. This CDR3 is CASSLHGNEKLFF. The DNA for the CDR3 is TGTGCCAGCAGCTTACACGGGAACGAAAAACTGTTTTTT.

The chain links TRBV7-2 to TRBJ2-3; TRBD1 or TRBD2 may be the D gene (6 bases each). Germline CDR1 SGHTA, CDR2 FQGNSA. The V end lost 1 base, the J end lost 2 bases, and 13 bases lay between the germline ends. The CDR3 spans 16 residues. CDR3 residues: CASSLGGAKNTDTQYF. CDR3 sequence (DNA): TGTGCCAGCAGCTTAGGGGGGGCCAAAAACACAGATACGCAGTATTTT. Full variable domain (rest looked up from reference TRBV7-2 and TRBJ2-3): GAGVSQSPSNKVTEKGKDVELRCDPISGHTALYWYRQSLGQGLEFLIYFQGNSAPDKSGLPSDRFSAERTGGSVSTLTIQRTQQEDSAVYLCASSLGGAKNTDTQYFGPGTRLTVL.

The chain is built from TRBV7-2 and TRBJ2-3; 8 bases line up with TRBD2. The CDR3 runs 17 residues. J was trimmed by 0 bases and V by 1 base; bases with no gene match: 6. Germline-derived CDR1 and CDR2 are SGHTA and FQGNSA. Here the CDR3 reads CASSLGFSGVSTDTQYF. The CDR3 DNA reads as TGTGCCAGCAGCTTAGGGTTTAGCGGGGTTAGCACAGATACGCAGTATTTT.

V gene TRBV5-1 combines with J gene TRBJ2-7; a possible D gene is TRBD2 (6 bases). From germline, CDR1 is SGHRS and CDR2 YFSETQ. V was cut by 1 base and J by 5 bases, with 16 bases left in between. The CDR3 extends over 15 amino acids. In nucleotides, the CDR3 is TGCGCCAGCAGCTTGTCGGGTGCGGGGCGGGACGAGCAGTACTTC. Translated, it gives CASSLSGAGRDEQYF.

The chain recombines TRBV23-1 with TRBJ2-7; D may be TRBD1 or TRBD2 (5 bases each). TRBV23-1 is an ORF for which the function is uncertain. V was cut by 2 bases and J by 0 bases, with 11 bases left in between. This CDR3 has 15 residues. CDR3 loop: CASSQRWDGSYEQYF. CDR3 sequence (DNA): TGCGCCAGCAGTCAAAGGTGGGACGGCTCCTACGAGCAGTACTTC.

This chain joins TRBV7-2 and TRBJ1-2; 10 positions agree with TRBD1. This CDR3 has 15 residues. The germline CDR1 and CDR2 sequences are SGHTA and FQGNSA. Germline trimming cut 1 base from V and 8 bases from J; bases unmatched to any gene: 7. Here the CDR3 DNA reads TGTGCCAGCAGCTTAGGAGACAGGGGGCGCGAAGGCTACACCTTC. This translates into CASSLGDRGREGYTF.

The V call is TRBV5-5, the J call TRBJ2-7; D is unresolved. The CDR3 contains 13 residues. The germline gives CDR1 SGHKS, CDR2 YYEKEE (reference sequence). Trimming left V 0 bases short and J 3 bases short, with 7 bases between. The CDR3 here is CASSLDRDYEQYF. DNA of the CDR3: TGTGCCAGCAGCTTGGATAGGGACTACGAGCAGTACTTC.